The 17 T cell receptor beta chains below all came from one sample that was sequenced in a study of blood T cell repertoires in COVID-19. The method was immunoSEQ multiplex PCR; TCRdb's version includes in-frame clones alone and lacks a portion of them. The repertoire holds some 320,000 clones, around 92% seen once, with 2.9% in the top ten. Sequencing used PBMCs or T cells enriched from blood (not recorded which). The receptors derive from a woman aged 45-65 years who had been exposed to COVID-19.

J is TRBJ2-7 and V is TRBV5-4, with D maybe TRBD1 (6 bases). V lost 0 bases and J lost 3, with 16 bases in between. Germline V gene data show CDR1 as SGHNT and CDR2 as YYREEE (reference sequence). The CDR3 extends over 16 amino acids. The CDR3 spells CASSLDWVQGYYEQYF. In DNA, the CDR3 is TGTGCCAGCAGCTTGGATTGGGTACAGGGATACTACGAGCAGTACTTC.

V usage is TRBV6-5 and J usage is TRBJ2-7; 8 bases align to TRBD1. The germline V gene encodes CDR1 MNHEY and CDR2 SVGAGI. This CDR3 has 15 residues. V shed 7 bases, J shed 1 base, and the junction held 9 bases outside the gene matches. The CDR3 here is CASTGGQAASYEQYF. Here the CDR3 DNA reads TGTGCCAGCACCGGGGGACAGGCTGCGTCCTACGAGCAGTACTTC.

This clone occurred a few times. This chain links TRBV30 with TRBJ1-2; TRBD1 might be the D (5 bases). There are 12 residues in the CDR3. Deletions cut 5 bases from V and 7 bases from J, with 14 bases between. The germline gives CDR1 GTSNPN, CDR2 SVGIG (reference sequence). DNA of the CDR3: TGTGCCTGGGGCAGGGTACTCCGTGGCTACACCTTC. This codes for CAWGRVLRGYTF. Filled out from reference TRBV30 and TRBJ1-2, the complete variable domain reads SQTIHQWPATLVQPVGSPLSLECTVEGTSNPNLYWYRQAAGRGLQLLFYSVGIGQISSEVPQNLSASRPQDRQFILSSKKLLLSDSGFYLCAWGRVLRGYTFGSGTRLTVV.

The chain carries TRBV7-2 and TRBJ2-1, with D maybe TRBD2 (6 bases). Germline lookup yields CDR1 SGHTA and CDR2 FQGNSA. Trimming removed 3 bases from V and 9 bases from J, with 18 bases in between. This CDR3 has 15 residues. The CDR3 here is CASSFPGTLLGEQFF. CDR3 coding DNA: TGTGCCAGCAGCTTCCCCGGGACTCTCTTAGGTGAGCAGTTCTTC.

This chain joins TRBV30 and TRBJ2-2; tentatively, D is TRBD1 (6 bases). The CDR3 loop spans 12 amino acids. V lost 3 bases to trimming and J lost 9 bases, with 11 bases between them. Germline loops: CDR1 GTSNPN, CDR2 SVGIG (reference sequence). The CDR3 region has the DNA TGTGCCTGGAGGTCAGGGGACCGGGAGCTGTTTTTT. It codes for CAWRSGDRELFF.

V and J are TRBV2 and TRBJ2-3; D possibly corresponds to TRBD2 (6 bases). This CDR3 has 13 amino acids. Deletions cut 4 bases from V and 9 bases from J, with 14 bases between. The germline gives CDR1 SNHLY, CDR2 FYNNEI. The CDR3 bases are TGTGCCAGCAGTGGTTCTGGAGGGACGACGCAGTATTTT. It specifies CASSGSGGTTQYF.

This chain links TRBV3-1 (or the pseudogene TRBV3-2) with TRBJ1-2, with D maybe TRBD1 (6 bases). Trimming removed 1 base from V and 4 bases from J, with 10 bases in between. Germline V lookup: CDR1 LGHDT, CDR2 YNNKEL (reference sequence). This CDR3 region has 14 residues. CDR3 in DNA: TGTGCCAGCAGCCAAGCCGCAGGGGCCTATGGCTACACCTTC. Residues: CASSQAAGAYGYTF.

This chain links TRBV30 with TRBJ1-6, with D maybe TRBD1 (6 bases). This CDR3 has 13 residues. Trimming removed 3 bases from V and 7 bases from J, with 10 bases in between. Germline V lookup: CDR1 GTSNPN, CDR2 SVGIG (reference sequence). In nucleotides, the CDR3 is TGTGCCTGGAGCGCTACAGGGAATTCACCCCTCCACTTT. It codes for CAWSATGNSPLHF. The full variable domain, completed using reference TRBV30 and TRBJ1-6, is SQTIHQWPATLVQPVGSPLSLECTVEGTSNPNLYWYRQAAGRGLQLLFYSVGIGQISSEVPQNLSASRPQDRQFILSSKKLLLSDSGFYLCAWSATGNSPLHFGNGTRLTVT.

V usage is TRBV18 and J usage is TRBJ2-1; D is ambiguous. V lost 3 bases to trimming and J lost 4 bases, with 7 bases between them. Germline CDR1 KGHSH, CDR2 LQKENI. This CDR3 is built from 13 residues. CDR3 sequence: CASSPALYNEQFF. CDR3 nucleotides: TGTGCCAGCTCACCGGCTCTTTACAATGAGCAGTTCTTC.

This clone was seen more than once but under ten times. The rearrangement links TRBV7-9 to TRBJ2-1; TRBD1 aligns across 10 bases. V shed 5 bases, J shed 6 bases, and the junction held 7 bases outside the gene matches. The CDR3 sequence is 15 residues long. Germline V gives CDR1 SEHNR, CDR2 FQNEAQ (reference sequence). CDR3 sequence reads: CASSLAGTGANEQFF. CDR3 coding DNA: TGTGCCAGCAGCCTGGCCGGGACAGGGGCCAATGAGCAGTTCTTC.

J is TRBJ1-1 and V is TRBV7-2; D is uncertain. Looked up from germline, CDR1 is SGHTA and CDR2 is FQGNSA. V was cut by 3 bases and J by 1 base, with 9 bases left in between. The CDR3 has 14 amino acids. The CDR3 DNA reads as TGTGCCAGCAGCTTTGGAGGATGGAACACTGAAGCTTTCTTT. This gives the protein CASSFGGWNTEAFF.

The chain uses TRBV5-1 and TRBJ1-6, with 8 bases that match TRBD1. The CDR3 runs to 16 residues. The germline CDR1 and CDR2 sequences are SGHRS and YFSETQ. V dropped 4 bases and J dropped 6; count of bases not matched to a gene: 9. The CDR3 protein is CASSPSDRVVNSPLHF. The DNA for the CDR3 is TGCGCCAGCAGCCCATCGGACAGGGTGGTTAATTCACCCCTCCACTTT.

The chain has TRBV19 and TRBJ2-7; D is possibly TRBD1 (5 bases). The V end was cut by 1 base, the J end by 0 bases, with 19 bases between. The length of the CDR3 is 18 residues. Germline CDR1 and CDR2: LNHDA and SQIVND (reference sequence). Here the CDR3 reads CASSIGHQTRTSSYEQYF. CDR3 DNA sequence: TGTGCCAGTAGTATAGGCCACCAGACAAGGACAAGCTCCTACGAGCAGTACTTC. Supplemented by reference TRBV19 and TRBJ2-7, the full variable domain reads DGGITQSPKYLFRKEGQNVTLSCEQNLNHDAMYWYRQDPGQGLRLIYYSQIVNDFQKGDIAEGYSVSREKKESFPLTVTSAQKNPTAFYLCASSIGHQTRTSSYEQYFGPGTRLTVT.

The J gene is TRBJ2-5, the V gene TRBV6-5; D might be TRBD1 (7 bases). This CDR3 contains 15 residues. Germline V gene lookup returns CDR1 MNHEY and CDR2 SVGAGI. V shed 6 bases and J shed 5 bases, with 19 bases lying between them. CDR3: CASSLPQGGAETQYF. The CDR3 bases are TGTGCCAGCAGCCTCCCGCAGGGGGGTGCTGAGACCCAGTACTTC.

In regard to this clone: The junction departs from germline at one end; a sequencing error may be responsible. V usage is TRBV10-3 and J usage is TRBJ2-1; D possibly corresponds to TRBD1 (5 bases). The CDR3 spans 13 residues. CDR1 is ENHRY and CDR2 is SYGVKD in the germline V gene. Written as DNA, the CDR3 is TGTGCCATCAGTGAGTCATTCGCGGCAGGGTTACTCTTC. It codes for CAISESFAAGLLF.

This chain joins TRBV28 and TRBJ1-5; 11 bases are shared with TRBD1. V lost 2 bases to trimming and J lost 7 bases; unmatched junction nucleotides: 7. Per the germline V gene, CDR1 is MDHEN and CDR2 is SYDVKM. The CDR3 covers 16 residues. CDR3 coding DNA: TGTGCCAGCAGTTTACGGACAGGGGGCCGAGGGCAGCCCCAGCATTTT. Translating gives CASSLRTGGRGQPQHF.

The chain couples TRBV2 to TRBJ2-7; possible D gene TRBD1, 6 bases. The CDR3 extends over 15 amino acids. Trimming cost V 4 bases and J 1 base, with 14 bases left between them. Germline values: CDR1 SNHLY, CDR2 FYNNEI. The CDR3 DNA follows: TGTGCCAGCAGTGTCACCGGGACACTTTCCTACGAGCAGTACTTC. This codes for CASSVTGTLSYEQYF.